The 3 T cell receptor beta chains below come from one sample, sequenced in a study of cytotoxic CD8 clonotypes in ibrutinib-treated CLL. The repertoire was sequenced with immunoSEQ multiplex PCR; TCRdb's copy has only in-frame clones and lacks some. The sample consists of tens of thousands of clones, around 69% of them appearing once. Sample: PBMCs, taken at disease progression, from a patient treated with ibrutinib. The receptors stem from a human donor with chronic lymphocytic leukemia.

A single count supports this clone. The chain combines TRBV30 with TRBJ2-5; TRBD1 agrees at 7 bases. The J call may be in error: the DNA end matches TRBJ2-7 better. Germline CDR1 reads GTSNPN; CDR2 reads SVGIG (reference sequence). The CDR3 runs to 11 residues. The CDR3 reads CAWGQAYEQYF. Written as DNA, the CDR3 is TGTGCCTGGGGACAGGCCTACGAGCAGTACTTC.

The chain recombines TRBV5-6 with TRBJ1-5, with D unclear. The CDR3 spans 14 residues. Germline V CDR1 and CDR2: SGHDT, YYEEEE. V was pared by 9 bases and J by 3 bases, with 16 bases between. The DNA of the CDR3 is TGTGCCACCCCAGGAGCCCTGATCAATCAGCCCCAGCATTTT. It encodes CATPGALINQPQHF.

The CDR3 sequence is CASSLEADNTYEQYF. Here the CDR3 DNA reads TGTGCCAGCAGCTTGGAGGCAGACAATACCTACGAGCAGTACTTC. The chain recombines TRBV5-6 with TRBJ2-7; D call uncertain. The germline V and J ends were trimmed by 0 bases and 2 bases, with 12 bases remaining between them. Germline CDR1 reads SGHDT; CDR2 reads YYEEEE. CDR3 length: 15 amino acids.